Detailed here is one TCR beta chain. These data originate in a study of blood T cell repertoires in COVID-19. About the study: COVID-19 samples, acute and convalescent, were from the United States, Italy and Spain. PBMCs, B-cell-depleted T cells, or T cells were the source of the cDNA or gDNA that made up the material.

Germline V gives CDR1 SGHTA, CDR2 FQGNSA. Between the trimmed V and J ends, which lost 1 base and 5 bases, there was a span of 14 bases. The CDR3 loop spans 16 amino acids. Original methodology: The assay estimated nucleated cells by amplifying reference gene primers. Method: immunoSEQ multiplex PCR; TCRdb's copy keeps in-frame clones and lacks some. That table gives V, J and clone size, and the DNA gave D and trimming. The repertoire holds roughly 670,000 clones, with 85% to 90% as singletons. This TCR derives from a woman under 30 with acute or convalescent COVID-19. The chain joins TRBV7-2 to TRBJ2-2; maybe TRBD2 (6 bases). Sequencing was performed on peripheral blood. The CDR3 loop is CASSLELARRTGELFF. In DNA form, the CDR3 reads TGTGCCAGCAGCTTAGAACTAGCAAGGAGGACCGGGGAGCTGTTTTTT.